Included here is one T cell receptor (beta chain) sequence, with context. Its cognate antigen is unknown. The method was immunoSEQ multiplex PCR; TCRdb's version includes in-frame clones alone and lacks a portion of them. The sample has 430,000 or so clones; 75% to 90% are singletons. The data were obtained in a study of Ad26.COV2.S vaccination and SARS-CoV-2 variants. Background on the study: It was the COV1001 Ad26.COV2.S trial arm that included the donor.

CDR1 and CDR2 (germline): SNHLY, FYNNEI. This CDR3 is 14 amino acids long. Trimming stripped 5 bases from V and 8 bases from J, with 15 bases between. The treatment here: some 20 received Ad26.COV2.S at low or high dose, single or two shots; five or six received placebo; per-sample allocation not given. Sampling took place 63 days after the first vaccine or placebo injection. Immunization relied on an Ad26 vector, which expressed Wuhan-strain SARS-CoV-2 spike. Overall study results and limits: Placebo recipients had lower spike-specific TCR breadth than vaccine recipients. Vaccine and placebo recipients had comparable breadth of non-spike TCRs.

The chain employs TRBV2 and TRBJ2-2; tentatively, D is TRBD2 (6 bases). The sequence derives from a person between 18 and 65 years old who received the Ad26.COV2.S COVID-19 vaccine or a placebo. The sample in question was peripheral blood, obtained in a trial of Ad26.COV2.S vaccine versus placebo. The CDR3 DNA reads TGTGCCAGCAGTCCGGGACTGAAAGTTGGGGAGCTGTTTTTT. This gives the protein CASSPGLKVGELFF. The full variable domain, completed using reference TRBV2 and TRBJ2-2, is EPEVTQTPSHQVTQMGQEVILRCVPISNHLYFYWYRQILGQKVEFLVSFYNNEISEKSEIFDDQFSVERPDGSNFTLKIRSTKLEDSAMYFCASSPGLKVGELFFGEGSRLTVL.